This T cell receptor (beta chain) was identified in a study of CD8+CD57+ T cells in acquired aplastic anemia. V shed 6 bases, J shed 4 bases, and the junction held 11 bases outside the gene matches. Per the germline V gene, CDR1 is LGHDT and CDR2 is YNNKEL (reference sequence). This CDR3 is 15 amino acids long. This clonotype has just a few counts. The patients chosen for sequencing had shown expansion of CD8+CD57+ cells (detected by flow cytometry). Genomic DNA, the template, was used for profiling of the TCR beta VDJ and CDR3. TCRdb used MiXCR to reprocess the reads, holding one entry per CDR3 protein. This table has 150,000 to 200,000 distinct CDR3 sequences, around 48% appearing once.

The chain is built from TRBV3-1 and TRBJ1-1, with TRBD1 identical over 7 bases. This clonotype originated in a human donor with aplastic anemia. Sequencing used sorted CD4+, CD8+, or CD8+CD57+ T cells (not recorded which) from PBMCs. The CDR3 protein is CASSQTRGVFTEAFF. CDR3 DNA: TGTGCCAGCAGTCAGACCAGGGGGGTCTTCACTGAAGCTTTCTTT.